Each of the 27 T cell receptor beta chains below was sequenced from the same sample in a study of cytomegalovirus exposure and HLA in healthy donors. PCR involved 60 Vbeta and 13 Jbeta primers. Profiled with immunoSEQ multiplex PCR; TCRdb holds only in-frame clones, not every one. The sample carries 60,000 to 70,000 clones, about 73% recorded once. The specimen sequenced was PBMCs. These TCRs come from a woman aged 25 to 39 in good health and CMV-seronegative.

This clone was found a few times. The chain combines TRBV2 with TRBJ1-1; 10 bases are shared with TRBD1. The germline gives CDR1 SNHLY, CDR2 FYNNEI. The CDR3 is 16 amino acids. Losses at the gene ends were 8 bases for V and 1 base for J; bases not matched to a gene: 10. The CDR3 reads CASRRQGASTNTEAFF. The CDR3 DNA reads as TGTGCCAGCCGTCGACAGGGGGCCAGCACGAACACTGAAGCTTTCTTT.

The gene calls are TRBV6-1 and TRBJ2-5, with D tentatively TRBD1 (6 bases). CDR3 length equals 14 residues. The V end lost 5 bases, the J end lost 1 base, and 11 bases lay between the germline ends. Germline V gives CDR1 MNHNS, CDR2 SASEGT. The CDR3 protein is CASSRQASQETQYF. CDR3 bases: TGTGCCAGCAGTCGACAGGCTAGCCAAGAGACCCAGTACTTC.

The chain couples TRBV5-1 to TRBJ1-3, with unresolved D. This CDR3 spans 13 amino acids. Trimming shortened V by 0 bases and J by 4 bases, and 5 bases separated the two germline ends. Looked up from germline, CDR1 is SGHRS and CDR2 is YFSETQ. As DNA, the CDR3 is TGCGCCAGCAGCTTGGGAGGGGGAAACACCATATATTTT. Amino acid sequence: CASSLGGGNTIYF.

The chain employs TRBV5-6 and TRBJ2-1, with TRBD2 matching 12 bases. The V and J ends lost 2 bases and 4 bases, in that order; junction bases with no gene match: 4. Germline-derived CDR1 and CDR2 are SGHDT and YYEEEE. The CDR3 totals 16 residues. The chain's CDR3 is CASSLSSGGAYNEQFF. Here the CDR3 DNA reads TGTGCCAGCAGCTTATCTAGCGGGGGGGCGTACAATGAGCAGTTCTTC.

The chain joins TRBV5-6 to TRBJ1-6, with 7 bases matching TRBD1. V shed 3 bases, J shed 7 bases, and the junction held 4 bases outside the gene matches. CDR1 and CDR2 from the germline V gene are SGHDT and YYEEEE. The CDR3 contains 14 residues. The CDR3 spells CASSWGTANSPLHF. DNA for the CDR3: TGTGCCAGCAGCTGGGGGACAGCGAATTCACCCCTCCACTTT.

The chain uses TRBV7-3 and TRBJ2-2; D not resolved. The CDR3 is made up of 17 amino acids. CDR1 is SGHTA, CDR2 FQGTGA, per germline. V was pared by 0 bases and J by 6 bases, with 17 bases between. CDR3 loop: CASSLTSASQYPGELFF. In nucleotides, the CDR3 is TGTGCCAGCAGCTTAACGTCTGCTTCTCAGTACCCCGGGGAGCTGTTTTTT.

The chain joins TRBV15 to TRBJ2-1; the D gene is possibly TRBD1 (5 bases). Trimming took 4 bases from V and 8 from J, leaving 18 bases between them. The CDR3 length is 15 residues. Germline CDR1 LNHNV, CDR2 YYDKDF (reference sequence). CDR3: CATSNFSWTNDEQFF. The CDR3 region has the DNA TGTGCCACCAGCAATTTCAGCTGGACAAATGATGAGCAGTTCTTC.

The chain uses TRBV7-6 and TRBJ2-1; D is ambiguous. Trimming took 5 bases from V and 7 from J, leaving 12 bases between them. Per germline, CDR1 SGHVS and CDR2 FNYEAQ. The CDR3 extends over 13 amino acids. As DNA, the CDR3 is TGTGCCAGCAGCCCGAGATCCTTGAATGAGCAGTTCTTC. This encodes CASSPRSLNEQFF.

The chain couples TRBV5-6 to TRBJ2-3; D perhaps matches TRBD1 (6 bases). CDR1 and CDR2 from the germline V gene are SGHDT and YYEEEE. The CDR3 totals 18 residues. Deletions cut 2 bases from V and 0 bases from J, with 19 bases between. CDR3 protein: CASSFLTDLGGSTDTQYF. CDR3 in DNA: TGTGCCAGCAGCTTTCTTACGGATCTAGGGGGAAGCACAGATACGCAGTATTTT.

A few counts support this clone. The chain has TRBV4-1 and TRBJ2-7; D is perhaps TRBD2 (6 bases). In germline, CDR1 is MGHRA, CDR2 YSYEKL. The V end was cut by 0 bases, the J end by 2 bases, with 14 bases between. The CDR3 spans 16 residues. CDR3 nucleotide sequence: TGCGCCAGCAGCCAAGATAGGGACGGAGGGGCCTACGAGCAGTACTTC. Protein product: CASSQDRDGGAYEQYF.

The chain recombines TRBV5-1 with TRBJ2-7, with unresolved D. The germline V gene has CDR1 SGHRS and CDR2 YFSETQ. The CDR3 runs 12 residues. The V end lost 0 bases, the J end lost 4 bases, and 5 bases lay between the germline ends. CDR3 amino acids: CASSLDGYEQYF. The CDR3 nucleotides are TGCGCCAGCAGCTTGGACGGGTACGAGCAGTACTTC.

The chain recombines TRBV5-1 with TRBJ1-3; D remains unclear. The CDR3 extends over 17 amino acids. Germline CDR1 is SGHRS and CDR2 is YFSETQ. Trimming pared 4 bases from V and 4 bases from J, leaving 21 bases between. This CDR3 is CASSQTGPLVSGNTIYF. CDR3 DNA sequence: TGCGCCAGCAGCCAAACGGGTCCCCTGGTGTCGGGAAACACCATATATTTT.

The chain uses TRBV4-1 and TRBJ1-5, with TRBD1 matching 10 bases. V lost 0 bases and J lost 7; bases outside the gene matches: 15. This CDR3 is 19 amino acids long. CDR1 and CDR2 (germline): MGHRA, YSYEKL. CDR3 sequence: CASSQDWSPRQGAEQPQHF. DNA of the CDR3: TGCGCCAGCAGCCAAGATTGGTCCCCCCGACAGGGGGCGGAGCAGCCCCAGCATTTT.

The CDR3: CASRTLAGGGDTQYF. In nucleotides, the CDR3 is TGTGCCAGCAGGACCCTAGCGGGGGGCGGTGATACGCAGTATTTT. The genes are TRBV6-6 and TRBJ2-3, with 11 bases lining up with TRBD2. V shed 6 bases and J 6 bases; nucleotides not matched to a gene: 8. This CDR3 comprises 15 residues. The germline CDR1 and CDR2 sequences are MNHNY and SVGAGI (reference sequence).

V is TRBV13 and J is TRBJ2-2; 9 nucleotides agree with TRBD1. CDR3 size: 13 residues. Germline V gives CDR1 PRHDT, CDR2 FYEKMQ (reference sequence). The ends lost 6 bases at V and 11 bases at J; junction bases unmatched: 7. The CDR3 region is CASSPMTGGELFF. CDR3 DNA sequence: TGTGCCAGCAGTCCGATGACAGGGGGAGAGCTGTTTTTT.

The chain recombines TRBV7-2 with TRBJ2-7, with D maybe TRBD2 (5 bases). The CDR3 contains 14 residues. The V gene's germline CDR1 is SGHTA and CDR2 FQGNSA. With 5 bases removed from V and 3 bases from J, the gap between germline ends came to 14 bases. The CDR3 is CASSPGEGGYEQYF. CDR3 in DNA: TGTGCCAGCAGCCCCGGTGAGGGCGGCTACGAGCAGTACTTC.

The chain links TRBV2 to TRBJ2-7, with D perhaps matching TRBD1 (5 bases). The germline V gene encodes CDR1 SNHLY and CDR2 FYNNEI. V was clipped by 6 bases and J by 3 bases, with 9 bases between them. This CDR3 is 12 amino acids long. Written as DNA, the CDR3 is TGTGCCAGCAGCAGGGAATACTACGAGCAGTACTTC. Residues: CASSREYYEQYF.

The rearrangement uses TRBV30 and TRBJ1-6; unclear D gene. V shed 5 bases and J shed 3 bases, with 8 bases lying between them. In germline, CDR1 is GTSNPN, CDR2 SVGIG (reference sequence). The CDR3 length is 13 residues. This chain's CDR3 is CAWDGSYNSPLHF. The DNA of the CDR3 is TGTGCCTGGGATGGCAGCTATAATTCACCCCTCCACTTT.

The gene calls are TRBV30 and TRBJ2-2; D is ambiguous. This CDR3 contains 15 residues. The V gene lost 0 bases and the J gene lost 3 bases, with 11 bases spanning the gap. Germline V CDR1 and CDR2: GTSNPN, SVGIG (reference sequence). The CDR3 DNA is TGTGCCTGGAGTGTACTTACGGGTTACACCGGGGAGCTGTTTTTT. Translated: CAWSVLTGYTGELFF.

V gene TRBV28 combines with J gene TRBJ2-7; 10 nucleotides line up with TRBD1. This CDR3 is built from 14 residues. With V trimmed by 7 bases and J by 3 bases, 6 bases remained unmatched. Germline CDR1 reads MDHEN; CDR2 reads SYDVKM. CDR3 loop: CASTGQGTHYEQYF. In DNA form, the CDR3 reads TGTGCCAGCACGGGACAGGGGACTCACTACGAGCAGTACTTC. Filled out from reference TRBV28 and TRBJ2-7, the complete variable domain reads DVKVTQSSRYLVKRTGEKVFLECVQDMDHENMFWYRQDPGLGLRLIYFSYDVKMKEKGDIPEGYSVSREKKERFSLILESASTNQTSMYLCASTGQGTHYEQYFGPGTRLTVT.

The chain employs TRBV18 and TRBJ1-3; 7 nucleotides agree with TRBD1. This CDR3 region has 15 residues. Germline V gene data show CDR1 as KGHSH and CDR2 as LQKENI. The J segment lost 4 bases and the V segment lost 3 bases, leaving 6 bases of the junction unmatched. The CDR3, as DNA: TGTGCCAGCTCACCGAGACAGGGCGCAGGAAACACCATATATTTT. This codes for CASSPRQGAGNTIYF.

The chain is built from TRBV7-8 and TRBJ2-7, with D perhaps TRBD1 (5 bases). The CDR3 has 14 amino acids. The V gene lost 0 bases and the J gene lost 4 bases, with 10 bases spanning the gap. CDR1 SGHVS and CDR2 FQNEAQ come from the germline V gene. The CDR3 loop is CASSLARSGYEQYF. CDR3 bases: TGTGCCAGCAGCTTAGCGAGGTCAGGGTACGAGCAGTACTTC.

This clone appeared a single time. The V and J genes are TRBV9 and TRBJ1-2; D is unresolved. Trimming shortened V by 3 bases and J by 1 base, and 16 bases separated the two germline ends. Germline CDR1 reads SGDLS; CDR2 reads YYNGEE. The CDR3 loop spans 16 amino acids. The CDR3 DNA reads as TGTGCCAGCAGCGAGACGGCTGAACGGGTTAACTATGGCTACACCTTC. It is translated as CASSETAERVNYGYTF.

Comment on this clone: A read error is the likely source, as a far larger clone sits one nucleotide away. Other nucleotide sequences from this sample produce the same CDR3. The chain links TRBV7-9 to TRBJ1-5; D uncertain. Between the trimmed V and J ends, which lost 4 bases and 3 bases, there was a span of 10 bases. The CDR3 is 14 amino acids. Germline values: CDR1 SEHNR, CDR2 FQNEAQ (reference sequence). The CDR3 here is CASSSPADNQPQHF. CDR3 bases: TGTGCCAGCAGCTCACCAGCGGACAATCAGCCCCAGCATTTT.

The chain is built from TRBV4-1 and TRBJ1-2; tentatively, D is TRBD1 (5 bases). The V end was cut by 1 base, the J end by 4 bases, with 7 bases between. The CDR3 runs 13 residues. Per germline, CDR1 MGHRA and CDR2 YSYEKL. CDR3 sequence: CASSQAGSYGYTF. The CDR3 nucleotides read TGCGCCAGCAGCCAAGCAGGGTCCTATGGCTACACCTTC.

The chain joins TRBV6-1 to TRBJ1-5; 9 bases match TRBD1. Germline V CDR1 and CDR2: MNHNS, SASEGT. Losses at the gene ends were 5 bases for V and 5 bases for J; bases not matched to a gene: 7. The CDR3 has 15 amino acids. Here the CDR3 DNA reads TGTGCCAGCAGTAGGGGACAGGGAGGCCATCAGCCCCAGCATTTT. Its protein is CASSRGQGGHQPQHF.

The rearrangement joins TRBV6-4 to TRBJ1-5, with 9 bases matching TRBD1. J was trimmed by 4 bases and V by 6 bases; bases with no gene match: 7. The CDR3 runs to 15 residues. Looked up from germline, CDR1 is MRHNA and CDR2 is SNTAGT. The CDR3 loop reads CASSGTGMENQPQHF. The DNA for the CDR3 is TGTGCCAGCAGCGGGACAGGGATGGAGAATCAGCCCCAGCATTTT.